Listed here are 19 T cell receptor beta chains from one sample, sequenced in a study of cytomegalovirus exposure and HLA in healthy donors (dated by TCRdb to 2015 to 2018). Libraries were made using the immunoSEQ multiplex PCR assay. A mixture of 60 forward primers for TCR Vbeta segments and 13 reverse primers for TCR Jbeta segments was used in the multiplex PCR. TCRdb re-hosts the immuneACCESS table, in-frame sequences only. Its copies lack some clones; in the studies checked, an unresolved V gene accounts for under half of them, and the cause for the rest is not known. For this sample the table gives about 150,000 clones, of which approximately 82% were detected only once. The ten largest clones add up to 5% to 7% of the sample. The sample was PBMCs. These receptors were obtained from a man aged 50-60 years in good health and CMV-seropositive.

V is TRBV27 and J is TRBJ2-7, with 7 bases that match TRBD2. Per germline, CDR1 MNHEY and CDR2 SMNVEV (reference sequence). With V trimmed by 2 bases and J by 0 bases, 4 bases remained unmatched. The CDR3 is 15 residues long. CDR3 amino acids: CASSLTGGSSYEQYV. Here the CDR3 DNA reads TGTGCCAGCAGTTTAACCGGGGGGAGCTCCTACGAGCAGTACGTC.

This sequence joins TRBV5-1 and TRBJ2-7; 10 nucleotides align to TRBD2. CDR3 length: 14 residues. Trimming at V came to 1 base and at J to 5 bases, leaving 3 bases not matched to a gene. The V gene's germline CDR1 is SGHRS and CDR2 YFSETQ. CDR3 protein: CASSLTSGAHEQYF. CDR3 nucleotide sequence: TGCGCCAGCAGCTTGACTAGCGGGGCACACGAGCAGTACTTC.

CDR3 amino acids: CASSPTGGYGQPQHF. Written as DNA, the CDR3 is TGTGCCAGCAGTCCAACAGGGGGCTACGGGCAGCCCCAGCATTTT. The V gene is TRBV6-1, the J gene TRBJ1-5; TRBD1 matches 9 bases. The CDR3 extends over 15 amino acids. V shed 5 bases, J shed 7 bases, and the junction held 9 bases outside the gene matches. CDR1 and CDR2 (germline): MNHNS, SASEGT.

This clone was seen a few times. The chain couples TRBV11-1 to TRBJ1-1; possibly TRBD1 for D (5 bases). V dropped 4 bases and J dropped 2 bases, with 8 bases sitting between them. The CDR3 extends over 13 amino acids. Germline V gene data show CDR1 as SGHAT and CDR2 as FQDESV (reference sequence). This CDR3 reads CASSSDRNTEAFF. The CDR3 DNA follows: TGTGCCAGCAGCTCCGACAGAAACACTGAAGCTTTCTTT.

J is TRBJ1-1 and V is TRBV10-1; TRBD1 is a possible D gene (6 bases). Looked up from germline, CDR1 is WNHNN and CDR2 is SYGVQD (reference sequence). The V gene lost 2 bases and the J gene lost 7 bases, with 14 bases spanning the gap. The CDR3 length is 14 residues. Here the CDR3 DNA reads TGCGCCAGCAGTGAGGGGCGGCCAGGGGATGAAGCTTTCTTT. This gives the protein CASSEGRPGDEAFF.

The rearrangement links TRBV7-2 to TRBJ1-1; no firm D call. The CDR3 covers 16 residues. The germline V and J ends were trimmed by 2 bases and 3 bases, with 16 bases remaining between them. CDR1 is SGHTA and CDR2 is FQGNSA in the germline V gene. Here the CDR3 reads CASSLIGRPGDTEAFF. CDR3 bases: TGTGCCAGCAGCTTAATAGGCCGACCAGGCGACACTGAAGCTTTCTTT.

This chain uses TRBV7-3 with TRBJ2-1; 13 nucleotides match TRBD2. CDR1 and CDR2 (germline): SGHTA, FQGTGA. The V gene end was trimmed by 3 bases and the J gene end by 4 bases; junction bases not matched to a gene: 3. This CDR3 has 16 residues. The CDR3 sequence is CASSFRTSGRYNEQFF. For the CDR3, the DNA is TGTGCCAGCAGCTTTAGGACTAGCGGGAGATACAATGAGCAGTTCTTC.

The rearrangement joins TRBV7-8 to TRBJ2-2; possibly TRBD2 for D (5 bases). V lost 5 bases and J lost 1, with 17 bases in between. The germline gives CDR1 SGHVS, CDR2 FQNEAQ. This CDR3 is 17 amino acids long. The CDR3 DNA follows: TGTGCCAGCAGCCCCCCGACGGCGGGTATGAACACCGGGGAGCTGTTTTTT. Protein: CASSPPTAGMNTGELFF.

V is TRBV5-1 and J is TRBJ1-3, with 9 bases matching TRBD1. V lost 2 bases, J lost 0 bases, and 6 bases stayed unmatched. Germline CDR1 reads SGHRS; CDR2 reads YFSETQ. CDR3 length equals 17 residues. CDR3 amino acids: CASSLTGGVRSGNTIYF. CDR3 DNA sequence: TGCGCCAGCAGCTTAACAGGGGGCGTTCGCTCTGGAAACACCATATATTTT.

The V call is TRBV7-2, the J call TRBJ1-1; 7 bases match TRBD1. The CDR3 runs 15 residues. Per germline, CDR1 SGHTA and CDR2 FQGNSA. The V gene end was trimmed by 1 base and the J gene end by 9 bases; junction bases not matched to a gene: 11. Here the CDR3 reads CASSLERGRTEKAFF. In DNA, the CDR3 is TGTGCCAGCAGCTTAGAAAGGGGGCGGACCGAAAAAGCTTTCTTT. The whole variable domain, remainder taken from reference TRBV7-2 and TRBJ1-1, is GAGVSQSPSNKVTEKGKDVELRCDPISGHTALYWYRQSLGQGLEFLIYFQGNSAPDKSGLPSDRFSAERTGGSVSTLTIQRTQQEDSAVYLCASSLERGRTEKAFFGQGTRLTVV.

The chain joins TRBV6-6 to TRBJ2-2, with TRBD1 matching 8 bases. The germline V gene encodes CDR1 MNHNY and CDR2 SVGAGI (reference sequence). This CDR3 has 13 residues. Trimming took 6 bases from V and 4 from J; bases not matched to a gene: 1. The CDR3 here is CASSTGGTGELFF. The CDR3 DNA follows: TGTGCCAGCAGCACAGGGGGCACCGGGGAGCTGTTTTTT.

The chain's CDR3 is CASSDRNGLAGVGEQFF. The CDR3 nucleotides are TGCGCCAGCAGTGACCGTAATGGACTAGCGGGGGTCGGAGAGCAGTTCTTC. The chain uses TRBV10-2 and TRBJ2-1; 13 bases match TRBD2. The junction had 12 bases not matched to a gene; V was cut back by 3 bases and J by 10 bases. Germline V CDR1 and CDR2: WSHSY, SAAADI. This CDR3 is built from 17 residues.

This rearrangement joins TRBV6-5 to TRBJ2-3; 14 bases fit TRBD2. The CDR3 contains 15 residues. The V gene end was trimmed by 5 bases and the J gene end by 6 bases; junction bases not matched to a gene: 4. The germline V gene encodes CDR1 MNHEY and CDR2 SVGAGI. The CDR3 DNA reads TGTGCCAGCAGTCGACTAGCGGGGGGGCTGGATACGCAGTATTTT. Translation: CASSRLAGGLDTQYF.

The rearrangement joins TRBV7-8 to TRBJ1-2, with TRBD1 as a possible D gene (5 bases). This CDR3 is 18 amino acids long. The V and J ends lost 1 base and 2 bases respectively, with 20 bases between them. CDR1 and CDR2 from the germline V gene are SGHVS and FQNEAQ. Written as DNA, the CDR3 is TGTGCCAGCAGCTTAGAGTGGGCGCGGGGCGGCCCAAACTATGGCTACACCTTC. Translating gives CASSLEWARGGPNYGYTF.

This clone has just one count. This chain links TRBV9 with TRBJ2-3; TRBD2 matches at 8 bases. Germline lookup yields CDR1 SGDLS and CDR2 YYNGEE. This CDR3 comprises 17 residues. Unmatched junction bases numbered 6, after V lost 0 bases and J lost 0 bases. CDR3 bases: TGTGCCAGCAGCGTAGCAAAGGGACTAGTAAGCACAGATACGCAGTATTTT. It specifies CASSVAKGLVSTDTQYF.

The J gene is TRBJ2-2, the V gene TRBV29-1; 8 positions agree with TRBD2. The CDR3 consists of 15 residues. Germline CDR1 is SQVTM and CDR2 is ANQGSEA. Trimming at V came to 0 bases and at J to 9 bases, leaving 9 bases not matched to a gene. The DNA of the CDR3 is TGCAGCGTTGAAGATCCGTGGCGGGAGGCCCGGGAGCTGTTTTTT. Its protein is CSVEDPWREARELFF.

The chain links TRBV14 to TRBJ1-2, with a tentative D call TRBD1 (6 bases). Germline V CDR1 and CDR2: SGHDN, FVKESK. The V end lost 1 base, the J end lost 4 bases, and 7 bases lay between the germline ends. This CDR3 has 13 residues. CDR3 nucleotide sequence: TGTGCCAGCAGCCAAGGAGGGGGCTATGGCTACACCTTC. This codes for CASSQGGGYGYTF.

The rearrangement joins TRBV18 to TRBJ2-5; TRBD2 is a possible D gene (6 bases). The germline V gene encodes CDR1 KGHSH and CDR2 LQKENI. The length of the CDR3 is 15 residues. Between the trimmed V and J ends, which lost 0 bases and 11 bases, there was a span of 19 bases. CDR3 region: CASSPPGVLPGEQYF. In DNA, the CDR3 is TGTGCCAGCTCACCACCAGGGGTCCTCCCGGGGGAGCAGTACTTC.

The CDR3 coding sequence is TGTGCCAGTAGCACCGACAGGGGGCCTGGGAACACTGAAGCTTTCTTT. This codes for CASSTDRGPGNTEAFF. This rearrangement joins TRBV19 to TRBJ1-1; 10 nucleotides align to TRBD1. The germline gives CDR1 LNHDA, CDR2 SQIVND (reference sequence). The CDR3 is 16 amino acids. J lost 1 base, V lost 6 bases, and 8 bases had no gene match.